The clone carrying this T cell receptor beta chain was seen more than once but under ten times. Germline CDR1 SGDLS, CDR2 YYNGEE. The V segment lost 4 bases and the J segment 3 bases; nucleotides outside the gene matches: 4. The CDR3 is 14 residues long. The data were obtained in a study of blood T cell repertoires in COVID-19. Only in-frame clones appear in the TCRdb table, and some are missing; sequencing was by immunoSEQ multiplex PCR. The sample consists of roughly 200,000 clones, around nine tenths of them appearing once. The chain uses TRBV9 and TRBJ1-2, with 9 bases fitting TRBD1. This receptor was taken from a man between 45 and 60 years old with acute or convalescent COVID-19. Sample: peripheral blood. CDR3 DNA sequence: TGTGCCAGCAGCCTCGGACAGGGGTACTATGGCTACACCTTC. Protein: CASSLGQGYYGYTF.